One sample yielded the 8 T cell receptor beta chains listed below, sequenced in a study of cytomegalovirus exposure and HLA in healthy donors. PCR was performed using 60 Vbeta and 13 Jbeta primers. Assay: immunoSEQ multiplex PCR; the TCRdb copy retains only in-frame clones and omits some. The table includes 100,000 to 150,000 clones, about four fifths detected once. The sequencing input was PBMCs. The receptors come from a woman aged 40 to 50 in good health and CMV-seronegative.

The chain is built from TRBV28 and TRBJ2-5, with a weak D call TRBD2 (6 bases). The CDR3 sequence is 14 residues long. Per the germline V gene, CDR1 is MDHEN and CDR2 is SYDVKM. Trimming removed 2 bases from V and 2 bases from J, with 9 bases in between. The CDR3 spells CASSLRGYQETQYF. CDR3 nucleotides: TGTGCCAGCAGTTTACGGGGGTATCAAGAGACCCAGTACTTC.

The V gene is TRBV28, the J gene TRBJ2-1, with TRBD2 matching 7 bases. The germline gives CDR1 MDHEN, CDR2 SYDVKM. This CDR3 has 15 residues. V dropped 5 bases and J dropped 1; count of bases not matched to a gene: 5. The chain's CDR3 is CASSPGLVSYNEQFF. The CDR3 region has the DNA TGTGCCAGCAGTCCCGGACTAGTTTCCTACAATGAGCAGTTCTTC.

The J gene is TRBJ1-4, the V gene TRBV5-1; 9 bases fit TRBD1. V was clipped by 8 bases and J by 7 bases; unmatched bases: 9. The germline V gene encodes CDR1 SGHRS and CDR2 YFSETQ. The length of the CDR3 is 14 residues. CDR3 in DNA: TGCGCCAGTAACCTCGGGACAGGGCGTGAAAAACTGTTTTTT. Protein product: CASNLGTGREKLFF. Filled out from reference TRBV5-1 and TRBJ1-4, the complete variable domain reads KAGVTQTPRYLIKTRGQQVTLSCSPISGHRSVSWYQQTPGQGLQFLFEYFSETQRNKGNFPGRFSGRQFSNSRSEMNVSTLELGDSALYLCASNLGTGREKLFFGSGTQLSVL.

There are a few counts of this clone. V and J are TRBV7-2 and TRBJ2-5; D unresolved. V was trimmed by 5 bases and J by 1 base, leaving 11 bases between them. Germline V gene lookup returns CDR1 SGHTA and CDR2 FQGNSA. The CDR3 sequence is 14 residues long. The chain's CDR3 is CASSPHSLQETQYF. CDR3 DNA sequence: TGTGCCAGCAGCCCACACAGTCTCCAAGAGACCCAGTACTTC.

In DNA form, the CDR3 reads TGCGCCAGCAGCAATTCCGGGACAGGGGATGATACGCAGTATTTT. Protein: CASSNSGTGDDTQYF. This chain connects TRBV5-1 to TRBJ2-3; the match to TRBD1 covers 10 bases. The V and J ends lost 4 bases and 6 bases, in that order; junction bases with no gene match: 8. In germline, CDR1 is SGHRS, CDR2 YFSETQ. The CDR3 is 15 amino acids.

The rearrangement joins TRBV11-2 to TRBJ1-3; D perhaps matches TRBD1 (5 bases). Germline CDR1 is SGHAT and CDR2 is FQNNGV. V was shortened by 5 bases and J by 0 bases, with 11 bases between the two germline ends. The CDR3 has 15 residues. The CDR3, as DNA: TGTGCCAGCAGCCGAGACAGACCCTCTGGAAACACCATATATTTT. Protein sequence: CASSRDRPSGNTIYF.

The chain employs TRBV4-2 and TRBJ2-2; TRBD2 matches at 10 bases. The V gene end was trimmed by 3 bases and the J gene end by 5 bases; junction bases not matched to a gene: 9. The CDR3 spans 17 residues. Per the germline V gene, CDR1 is LGHNA and CDR2 is YNFKEQ. The CDR3: CASSQEAGGPGTGELFF. The CDR3 region has the DNA TGTGCCAGCAGCCAGGAAGCGGGGGGGCCGGGGACCGGGGAGCTGTTTTTT.

This clone turned up a few times. The J gene is TRBJ1-1, the V gene TRBV7-2; D gene uncertain. The V and J ends lost 5 bases and 1 base respectively, with 11 bases between them. CDR1 and CDR2 from the germline V gene are SGHTA and FQGNSA. The CDR3 is 14 amino acids. CDR3 in amino acids: CASSRLPRNTEAFF. The CDR3 region has the DNA TGTGCCAGCAGCCGATTACCGAGGAACACTGAAGCTTTCTTT. The variable domain in full, with the rest retrieved from reference TRBV7-2 and TRBJ1-1, is GAGVSQSPSNKVTEKGKDVELRCDPISGHTALYWYRQSLGQGLEFLIYFQGNSAPDKSGLPSDRFSAERTGGSVSTLTIQRTQQEDSAVYLCASSRLPRNTEAFFGQGTRLTVV.